The 7 T cell receptor beta chains below come from one sample, sequenced in a study of cytomegalovirus exposure and HLA in healthy donors. The PCR employed 60 Vbeta primers together with 13 Jbeta primers. Produced via immunoSEQ multiplex PCR; TCRdb's table is partial and in-frame only. This table has roughly 160,000 clones, over 80% appearing once. Sequencing used PBMCs. The receptors originated from a male donor in good health and CMV-seronegative.

The chain recombines TRBV6-1 with TRBJ1-1, with D perhaps TRBD1 (6 bases). The CDR3 extends over 16 amino acids. Germline V gives CDR1 MNHNS, CDR2 SASEGT. The germline V and J ends were trimmed by 2 bases and 2 bases, with 15 bases remaining between them. CDR3 residues: CASSEQFWTANTEAFF. CDR3 bases: TGTGCCAGCAGTGAACAATTTTGGACAGCTAACACTGAAGCTTTCTTT.

The chain carries TRBV5-8 and TRBJ2-1; the D gene is possibly TRBD2 (6 bases). CDR3 length equals 13 residues. The germline CDR1 and CDR2 sequences are SGHTS and YDEGEE. V lost 0 bases, J lost 6 bases, and 7 bases lay in between. CDR3 nucleotides: TGTGCCAGCAGCTTGGGACTAGGCAATGAGCAGTTCTTC. The encoded protein is CASSLGLGNEQFF.

The CDR3 reads CATSRQHSGGSYEQYF. The CDR3 DNA is TGTGCCACCAGCAGACAACATAGCGGGGGTTCCTACGAGCAGTACTTC. This chain uses TRBV15 with TRBJ2-7; 9 nucleotides align to TRBD2. The CDR3 is made up of 16 amino acids. Unmatched junction bases numbered 6, after V lost 2 bases and J lost 1 base. The germline V gene encodes CDR1 LNHNV and CDR2 YYDKDF (reference sequence).

This chain uses TRBV10-3 with TRBJ1-2; 9 bases are shared with TRBD1. In germline, CDR1 is ENHRY, CDR2 SYGVKD. Germline trimming cut 6 bases from V and 3 bases from J; bases unmatched to any gene: 5. This CDR3 comprises 14 residues. As DNA, the CDR3 is TGTGCCATCAGCGAACAGGGGGCTGACTATGGCTACACCTTC. The encoded protein is CAISEQGADYGYTF.

The chain combines TRBV5-1 with TRBJ1-1; TRBD1 agrees at 7 bases. The V and J ends lost 0 bases and 6 bases, in that order; junction bases with no gene match: 14. From germline, CDR1 is SGHRS and CDR2 YFSETQ. This CDR3 has 17 amino acids. The CDR3 reads CASSLAQLTGSRAEAFF. In DNA form, the CDR3 reads TGCGCCAGCAGCTTGGCCCAATTGACAGGGAGTCGGGCTGAAGCTTTCTTT.

This sequence joins TRBV2 and TRBJ2-7, with D perhaps matching TRBD2 (6 bases). Germline loops: CDR1 SNHLY, CDR2 FYNNEI. V was cut by 5 bases and J by 0 bases, with 11 bases left in between. This CDR3 comprises 14 residues. As DNA, the CDR3 is TGTGCCAGCAGTTACCGGGGACTCTCCTACGAGCAGTACTTC. This codes for CASSYRGLSYEQYF.

V usage is TRBV6-6 and J usage is TRBJ2-2; no definite D call. Trimming cost V 5 bases and J 4 bases, with 11 bases left between them. This CDR3 comprises 14 residues. Germline-derived CDR1 and CDR2 are MNHNY and SVGAGI (reference sequence). The CDR3 loop reads CASSPTPITGELFF. The DNA of the CDR3 is TGTGCCAGCAGTCCAACCCCTATCACCGGGGAGCTGTTTTTT.